The source of this T cell receptor (beta chain) is a study of Graves' ophthalmopathy and Graves' hyperthyroidism. This clonotype has ten or more counts. RNA served as the template for amplifying TCR beta CDR3 regions. The authors performed first-round RT-PCR with HTBI primers and then a second-round multiplex PCR. Via MiXCR, TCRdb re-called the multiplex PCR reads, giving one row per CDR3 protein. The profile covers about 370,000 distinct CDR3 sequences, with approximately 16% appearing a single time and roughly 1.5% taken by the ten largest. Between the trimmed V and J ends, which lost 10 bases and 3 bases, there was a span of 15 bases. The germline CDR1 and CDR2 sequences are MNHEY and SMNVEV (reference sequence). This CDR3 region has 13 residues. A volume of 10 ml of fresh peripheral blood supplied the PBMCs.

This TCR was sampled from a woman aged 18-29 years with Graves' ophthalmopathy. The gene calls are TRBV27 and TRBJ1-2; D might be TRBD1 (6 bases). Source material: peripheral blood. CDR3 nucleotides: TGTGCCACCATAGGGGGAAGGGACTATGGCTACACCTTC. Protein product: CATIGGRDYGYTF.